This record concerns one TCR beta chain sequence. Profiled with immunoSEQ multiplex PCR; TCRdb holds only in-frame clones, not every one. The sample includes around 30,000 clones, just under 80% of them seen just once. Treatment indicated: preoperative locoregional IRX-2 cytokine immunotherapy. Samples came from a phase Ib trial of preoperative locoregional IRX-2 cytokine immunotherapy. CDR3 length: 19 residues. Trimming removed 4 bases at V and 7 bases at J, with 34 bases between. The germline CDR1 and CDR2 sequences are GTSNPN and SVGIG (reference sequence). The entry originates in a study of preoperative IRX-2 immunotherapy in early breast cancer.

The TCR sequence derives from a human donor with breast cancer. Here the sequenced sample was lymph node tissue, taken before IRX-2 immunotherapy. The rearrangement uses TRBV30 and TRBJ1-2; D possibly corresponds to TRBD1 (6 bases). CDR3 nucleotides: TGTGCCTGGATTAAGGCAGGGGCAGGTATGACTAAGGGGATGAGTGGCTACACCTTC. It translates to CAWIKAGAGMTKGMSGYTF.